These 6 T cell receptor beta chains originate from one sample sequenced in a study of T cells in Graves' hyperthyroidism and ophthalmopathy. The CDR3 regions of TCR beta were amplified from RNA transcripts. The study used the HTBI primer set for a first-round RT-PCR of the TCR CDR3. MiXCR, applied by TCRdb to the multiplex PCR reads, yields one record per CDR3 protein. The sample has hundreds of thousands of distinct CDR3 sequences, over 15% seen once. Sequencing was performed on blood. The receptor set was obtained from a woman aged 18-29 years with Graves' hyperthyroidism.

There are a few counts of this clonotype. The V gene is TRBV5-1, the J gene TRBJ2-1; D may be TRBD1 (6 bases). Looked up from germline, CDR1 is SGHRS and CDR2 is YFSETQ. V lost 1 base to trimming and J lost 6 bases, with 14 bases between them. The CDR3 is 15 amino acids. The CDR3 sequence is CASSLTGPMGNEQFF. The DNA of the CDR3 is TGCGCCAGCAGCTTGACAGGGCCCATGGGCAATGAGCAGTTCTTC.

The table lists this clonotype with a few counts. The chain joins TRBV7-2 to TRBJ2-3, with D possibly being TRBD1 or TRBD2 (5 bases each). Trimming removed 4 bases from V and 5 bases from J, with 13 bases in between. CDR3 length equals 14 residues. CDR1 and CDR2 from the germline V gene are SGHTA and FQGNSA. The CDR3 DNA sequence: TGTGCCAGCAGCTCAGGCCCGGGACGAGATACGCAGTATTTT. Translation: CASSSGPGRDTQYF.

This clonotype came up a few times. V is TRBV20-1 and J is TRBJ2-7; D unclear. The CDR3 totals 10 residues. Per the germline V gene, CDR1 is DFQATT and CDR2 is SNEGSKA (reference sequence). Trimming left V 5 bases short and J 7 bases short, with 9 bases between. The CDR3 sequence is CSAPLGEQYF. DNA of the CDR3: TGCAGTGCTCCCCTAGGGGAGCAGTACTTC.

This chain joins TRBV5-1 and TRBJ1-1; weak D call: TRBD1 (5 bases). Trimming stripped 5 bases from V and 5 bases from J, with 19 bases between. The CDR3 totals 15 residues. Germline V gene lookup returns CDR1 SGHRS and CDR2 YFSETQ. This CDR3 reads CASSNPQGFGTEAFF. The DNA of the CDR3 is TGCGCCAGCAGTAATCCGCAGGGTTTCGGGACTGAAGCTTTCTTT.

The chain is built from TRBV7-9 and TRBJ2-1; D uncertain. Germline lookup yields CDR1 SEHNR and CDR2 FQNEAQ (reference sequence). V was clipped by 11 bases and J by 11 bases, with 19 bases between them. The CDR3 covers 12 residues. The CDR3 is CAFSLGERQQFF. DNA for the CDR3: TGTGCCTTTTCTCTTGGGGAACGGCAGCAGTTCTTC. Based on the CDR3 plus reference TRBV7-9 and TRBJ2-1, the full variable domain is DTGVSQNPRHKITKRGQNVTFRCDPISEHNRLYWYRQTLGQGPEFLTYFQNEAQLEKSRLLSDRFSAERPKGSFSTLEIQRTEQGDSAMYLCAFSLGERQQFFGPGTRLTVL.

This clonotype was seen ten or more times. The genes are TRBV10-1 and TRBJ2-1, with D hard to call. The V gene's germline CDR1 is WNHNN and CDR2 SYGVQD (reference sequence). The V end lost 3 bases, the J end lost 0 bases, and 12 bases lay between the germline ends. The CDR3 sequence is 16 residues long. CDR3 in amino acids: CASSDTHGSSYNEQFF. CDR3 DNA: TGCGCCAGCAGTGACACACACGGAAGCTCCTACAATGAGCAGTTCTTC.